The present TCR beta chain was sequenced within a study of naive and memory T cell subsets. Study-wide findings and caveats: Especially in CD8 cells, naive repertoires contained a few larger clonotypes, possibly CD45RA-re-expressing memory cells. Over 90% of naive TCR sequences appeared only once after error correction, unlike memory subsets.

This CDR3 region has 14 residues. Trimming pared 5 bases from V and 2 bases from J, leaving 11 bases between. Two oligonucleotides, mixed equimolar, formed the beta constant-region primer covering TRBC1 and TRBC2. Four rounds of PCR amplified the ligated cDNA using nested alpha and beta constant-region primers plus SP2. TCRdb redid the calling of the UMI-ligation and nested PCR reads with MiXCR, one entry per CDR3 protein. The data hold around 140,000 distinct CDR3 sequences, with about a fifth observed a single time. This clonotype turned up a few times. The antigen remains undetermined. The chain is built from TRBV12-3 or TRBV12-4 and TRBJ2-3; D is ambiguous. The clonotype originates from a human donor in good health. What was sequenced was naive CD8+ T cells from blood. CDR3 in amino acids: CASSKTFATDTQYF. The CDR3 DNA is TGTGCCAGCAGTAAGACATTTGCCACAGATACGCAGTATTTT.